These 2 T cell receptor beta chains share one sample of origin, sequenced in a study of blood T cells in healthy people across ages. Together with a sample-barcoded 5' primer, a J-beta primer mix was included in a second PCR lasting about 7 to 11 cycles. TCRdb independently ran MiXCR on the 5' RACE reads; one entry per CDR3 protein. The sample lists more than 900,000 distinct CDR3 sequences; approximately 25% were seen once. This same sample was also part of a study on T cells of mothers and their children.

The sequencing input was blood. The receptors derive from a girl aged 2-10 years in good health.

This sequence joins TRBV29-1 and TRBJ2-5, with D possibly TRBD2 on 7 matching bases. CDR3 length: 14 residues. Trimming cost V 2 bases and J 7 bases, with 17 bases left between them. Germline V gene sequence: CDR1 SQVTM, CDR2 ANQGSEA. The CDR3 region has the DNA TGCAGCGTTGAATTGGGGGGGGCCGTCGGGACCCAGTACTTC. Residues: CSVELGGAVGTQYF.

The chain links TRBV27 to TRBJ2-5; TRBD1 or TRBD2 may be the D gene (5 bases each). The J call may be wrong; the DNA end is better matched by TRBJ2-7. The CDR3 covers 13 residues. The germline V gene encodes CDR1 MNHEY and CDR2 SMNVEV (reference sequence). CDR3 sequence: CASSFVGDSEQYF. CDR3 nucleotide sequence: TGTGCCAGCAGTTTCGTGGGGGATTCCGAGCAGTACTTC.